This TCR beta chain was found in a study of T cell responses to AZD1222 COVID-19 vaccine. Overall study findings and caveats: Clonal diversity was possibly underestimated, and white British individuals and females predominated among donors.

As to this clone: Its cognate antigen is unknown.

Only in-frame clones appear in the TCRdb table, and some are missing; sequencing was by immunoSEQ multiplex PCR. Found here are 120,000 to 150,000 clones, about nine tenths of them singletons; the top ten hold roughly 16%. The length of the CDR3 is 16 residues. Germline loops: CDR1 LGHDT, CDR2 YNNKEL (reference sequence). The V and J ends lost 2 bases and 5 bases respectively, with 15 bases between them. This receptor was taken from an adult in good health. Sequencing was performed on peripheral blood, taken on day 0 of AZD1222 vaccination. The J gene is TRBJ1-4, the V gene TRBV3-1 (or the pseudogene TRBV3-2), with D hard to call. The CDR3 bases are TGTGCCAGCAGCCAACAATCCGGCAGGTTAAATGAAAAACTGTTTTTT. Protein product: CASSQQSGRLNEKLFF.